Described below is a single T cell receptor (beta chain) sequence and its context. These data come from a study of blood T cell repertoires in COVID-19. Some clones are missing from TCRdb's copy, which holds only in-frame ones; the method was immunoSEQ multiplex PCR. The data show about 490,000 clones, approximately 85% seen once. Trimming at V came to 6 bases and at J to 6 bases, leaving 11 bases not matched to a gene. Germline V lookup: CDR1 SNHLY, CDR2 FYNNEI. This CDR3 spans 15 amino acids. Input material: peripheral blood. V is TRBV2 and J is TRBJ1-5; TRBD1 matches 7 bases. The TCR was taken from a human donor in a cohort sampled during active COVID-19. For the CDR3, the DNA is TGTGCCAGCAGGAGGGACAGTGGAGGCACTCAGCCCCAGCATTTT. It encodes CASRRDSGGTQPQHF.